The 9 T cell receptor beta chains given below trace back to one sample, sequenced in a study of regulatory T cells in long-lasting Graves disease. Time point described: persistent/refractory GD, antithyroid drugs over 5 years with positive TRAb. RNA isolated from PBMCs was used to make the TCR library. Relying on iRepertoire HTBI primers and Arm-PCR of CDR3 regions, the team built TCR beta libraries. TCRdb fed the multiplex PCR reads into MiXCR, producing one record per CDR3 protein. The data contain roughly 400,000 distinct CDR3 sequences, 21% of them singletons. The source was peripheral blood mononuclear cells (PBMCs), collected when the disease was refractory, from a patient treated with antithyroid drugs. Every receptor here comes from a female donor with Graves disease.

The J gene is TRBJ2-5, the V gene TRBV10-3; maybe TRBD2 (5 bases). V dropped 3 bases and J dropped 4 bases, with 15 bases sitting between them. The germline CDR1 and CDR2 sequences are ENHRY and SYGVKD. This CDR3 has 15 amino acids. CDR3 sequence reads: CAISDSRGNLETQYF. The CDR3 DNA sequence: TGTGCCATCAGTGACTCTCGAGGGAACCTAGAGACCCAGTACTTC.

This clonotype was observed a handful of times. This chain links TRBV28 with TRBJ2-1, with D possibly matching TRBD2 (5 bases). V shed 3 bases and J shed 0 bases, with 9 bases lying between them. There are 15 residues in the CDR3. Germline-derived CDR1 and CDR2 are MDHEN and SYDVKM. The CDR3 loop reads CASSFAGSSYNEQFF. The CDR3 DNA follows: TGTGCCAGCAGTTTTGCGGGTAGCTCCTACAATGAGCAGTTCTTC. The variable domain in full, with the rest retrieved from reference TRBV28 and TRBJ2-1, is DVKVTQSSRYLVKRTGEKVFLECVQDMDHENMFWYRQDPGLGLRLIYFSYDVKMKEKGDIPEGYSVSREKKERFSLILESASTNQTSMYLCASSFAGSSYNEQFFGPGTRLTVL.

The J gene is TRBJ2-1, the V gene TRBV19; 14 positions match TRBD2. Germline CDR1 LNHDA, CDR2 SQIVND (reference sequence). The CDR3 has 16 amino acids. The V and J ends lost 3 bases and 10 bases, in that order; junction bases with no gene match: 8. The CDR3 DNA is TGTGCCAGTAGTATTCGTGGGACTAGCGGGAGTTACGAGCAGTTCTTC. Its protein is CASSIRGTSGSYEQFF.

At least ten counts were recorded for this clonotype. The V and J genes are TRBV28 and TRBJ2-5; tentative D call: TRBD2 (5 bases). This CDR3 has 14 amino acids. V was shortened by 5 bases and J by 7 bases, with 17 bases between the two germline ends. Germline V CDR1 and CDR2: MDHEN, SYDVKM. The CDR3 coding sequence is TGTGCCAGCAGTCCACGGACGGAACGGGGGACCCAGTACTTC. Translation gives CASSPRTERGTQYF.

At least ten counts were recorded for this clonotype. The chain combines TRBV2 with TRBJ1-5; unclear D gene. The ends were cut back, 1 base at V and 0 bases at J, with 4 bases in the middle. CDR3 length: 14 residues. Germline V gene sequence: CDR1 SNHLY, CDR2 FYNNEI. DNA for the CDR3: TGTGCCAGCAGTGAAGGCAGTAGCAATCAGCCCCAGCATTTT. Encoded protein: CASSEGSSNQPQHF.

The chain joins TRBV29-1 to TRBJ2-7; 12 nucleotides match TRBD2. The CDR3 loop spans 15 amino acids. The V and J ends lost 4 bases and 2 bases, in that order; junction bases with no gene match: 6. Per germline, CDR1 SQVTM and CDR2 ANQGSEA. The CDR3 here is CSVVQWTSGTYEQYF. The CDR3 nucleotides are TGCAGCGTTGTTCAGTGGACTAGCGGGACCTACGAGCAGTACTTC.

This clonotype was found many times. The chain couples TRBV12-3 or TRBV12-4 to TRBJ1-5, with D possibly matching TRBD1 (6 bases). V lost 7 bases, J lost 0 bases, and 10 bases lay in between. This CDR3 is 14 amino acids long. CDR3 coding DNA: TGTGCCAGCACGCAGGGGCTTAGCAATCAGCCCCAGCATTTT. Translating it yields CASTQGLSNQPQHF.

The chain uses TRBV6-2 or TRBV6-3 and TRBJ2-3; D may be TRBD1 or TRBD2 (5 bases each). CDR1 and CDR2 from the germline V gene are MNHEY and SVGEGT. The CDR3 length is 12 residues. Between the trimmed V and J ends, which lost 8 bases and 2 bases, there was a span of 8 bases. The CDR3 DNA is TGTGCCAGCCGGGACCTCACAGATACGCAGTATTTT. Its translation: CASRDLTDTQYF.

This chain links TRBV10-3 with TRBJ1-3; no clear D gene. The CDR3 is 15 residues long. The germline V and J ends were trimmed by 6 bases and 0 bases, with 12 bases remaining between them. Germline loops: CDR1 ENHRY, CDR2 SYGVKD. The CDR3 nucleotides read TGTGCCATCAGGCCCCTGCCGAGCTCTGGAAACACCATATATTTT. It encodes CAIRPLPSSGNTIYF.